Ten or more counts support the clone carrying this TCR beta chain. The target antigen is unknown. The data originate from a study of Graves' ophthalmopathy and Graves' hyperthyroidism. RNA transcripts were the source from which TCR beta CDR3 regions were amplified. First-round RT-PCR employed HTBI primers, with a second-round multiplex PCR after it. TCRdb used MiXCR to reprocess the multiplex PCR reads, holding one entry per CDR3 protein. The data show under 800,000 distinct CDR3 sequences, approximately 21% seen once. Stable hyperthyroid donors showed no ophthalmopathy during 18 months follow-up. Hyperthyroidism patients were newly diagnosed, ill under 2 months, and aged 18 to 65 years. Diagnosis was based on clinical symptoms, serum thyroxine, TRAb, thyroid ultrasound and orbital computed tomography. Findings and limits, study-wide: Most expanded thyroid clonotypes above 0.001 frequency also appeared in blood.

The clonotype originates from a woman aged 18-30 years with stable Graves' hyperthyroidism. Some clones in this sample may be carry-over from other donors' samples. Sample: peripheral blood.

CDR3 DNA: TGTGCCAGCAGTTTAGGGGACAGGGGGTTGGTTACGCAGTATTTT. This gives the protein CASSLGDRGLVTQYF. The V gene is TRBV6-5, the J gene TRBJ2-3, with 11 bases aligning to TRBD1. Germline lookup yields CDR1 MNHEY and CDR2 SVGAGI. With V trimmed by 4 bases and J by 8 bases, 8 bases remained unmatched. CDR3 length: 15 residues.